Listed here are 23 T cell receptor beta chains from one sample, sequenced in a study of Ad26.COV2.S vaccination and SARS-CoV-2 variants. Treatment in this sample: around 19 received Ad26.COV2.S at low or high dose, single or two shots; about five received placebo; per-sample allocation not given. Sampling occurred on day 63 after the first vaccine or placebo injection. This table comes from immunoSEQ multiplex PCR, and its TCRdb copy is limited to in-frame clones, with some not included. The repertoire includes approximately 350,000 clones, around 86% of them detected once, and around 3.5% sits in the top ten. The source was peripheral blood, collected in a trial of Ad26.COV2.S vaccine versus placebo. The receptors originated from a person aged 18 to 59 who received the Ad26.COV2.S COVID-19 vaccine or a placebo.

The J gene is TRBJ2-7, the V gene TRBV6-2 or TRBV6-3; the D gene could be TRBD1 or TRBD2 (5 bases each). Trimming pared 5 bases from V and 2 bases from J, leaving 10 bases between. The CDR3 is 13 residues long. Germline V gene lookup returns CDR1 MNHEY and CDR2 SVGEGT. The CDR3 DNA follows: TGTGCCAGCAGTGAGGGGAAGACCTACGAGCAGTACTTC. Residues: CASSEGKTYEQYF.

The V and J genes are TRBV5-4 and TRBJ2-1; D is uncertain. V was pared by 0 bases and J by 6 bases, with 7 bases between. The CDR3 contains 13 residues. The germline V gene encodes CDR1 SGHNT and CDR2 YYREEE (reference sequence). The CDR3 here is CASSLESANEQFF. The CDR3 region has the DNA TGTGCCAGCAGCTTGGAGAGCGCCAATGAGCAGTTCTTC.

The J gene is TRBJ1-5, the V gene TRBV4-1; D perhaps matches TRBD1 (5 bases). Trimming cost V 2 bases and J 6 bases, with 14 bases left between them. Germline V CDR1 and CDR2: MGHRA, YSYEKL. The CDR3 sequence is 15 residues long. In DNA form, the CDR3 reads TGCGCCAGCAGCCAACCAGCAGGGATTGCTCAGCCCCAGCATTTT. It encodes CASSQPAGIAQPQHF.

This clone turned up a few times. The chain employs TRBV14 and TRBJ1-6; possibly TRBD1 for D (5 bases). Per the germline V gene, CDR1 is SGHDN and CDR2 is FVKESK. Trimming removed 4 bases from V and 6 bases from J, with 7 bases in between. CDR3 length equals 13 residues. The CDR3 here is CASSLQGNSPLHF. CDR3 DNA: TGTGCCAGCAGCCTCCAGGGTAATTCACCCCTCCACTTT.

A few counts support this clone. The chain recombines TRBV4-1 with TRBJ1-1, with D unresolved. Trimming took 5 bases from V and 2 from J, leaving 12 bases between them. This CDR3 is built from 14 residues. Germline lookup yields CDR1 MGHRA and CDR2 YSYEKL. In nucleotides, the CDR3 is TGCGCCAGCAGCATTGTCGGGTTTAACACTGAAGCTTTCTTT. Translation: CASSIVGFNTEAFF.

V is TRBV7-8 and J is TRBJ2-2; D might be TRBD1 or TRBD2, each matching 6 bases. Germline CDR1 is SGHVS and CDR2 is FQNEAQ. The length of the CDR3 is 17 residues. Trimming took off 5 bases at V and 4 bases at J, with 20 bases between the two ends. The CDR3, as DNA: TGTGCCAGCAGCAGATCCGGAGGGGGGCCGGGCACCGGGGAGCTGTTTTTT. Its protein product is CASSRSGGGPGTGELFF.

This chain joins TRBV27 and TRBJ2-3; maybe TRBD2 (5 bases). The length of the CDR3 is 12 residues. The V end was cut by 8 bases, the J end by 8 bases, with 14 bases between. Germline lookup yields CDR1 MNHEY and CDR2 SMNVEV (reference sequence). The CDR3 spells CASAAPGFTQYF. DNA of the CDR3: TGTGCCAGCGCCGCTCCGGGATTTACGCAGTATTTT.

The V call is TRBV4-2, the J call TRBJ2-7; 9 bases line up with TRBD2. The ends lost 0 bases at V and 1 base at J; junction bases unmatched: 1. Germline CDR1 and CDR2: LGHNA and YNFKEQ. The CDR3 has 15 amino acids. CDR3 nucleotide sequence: TGTGCCAGCAGCCAAGAGGCGGGAGGGTCCTACGAGCAGTACTTC. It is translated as CASSQEAGGSYEQYF.

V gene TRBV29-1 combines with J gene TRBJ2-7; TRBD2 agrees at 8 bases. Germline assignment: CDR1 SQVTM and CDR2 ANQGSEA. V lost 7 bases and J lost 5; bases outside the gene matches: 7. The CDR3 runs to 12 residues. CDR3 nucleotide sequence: TGCAGCGCCCGGGAGGGGGGGCACGAGCAGTACTTC. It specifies CSAREGGHEQYF.

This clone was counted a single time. Here the CDR3 reads CASSKKRGKSTNEKLFF. The CDR3 region has the DNA TGTGCCAGCAGCAAAAAAAGGGGCAAATCAACTAATGAAAAACTGTTTTTT. This rearrangement joins TRBV7-8 to TRBJ1-4, with D possibly TRBD1 on 5 matching bases. Germline assignment: CDR1 SGHVS and CDR2 FQNEAQ. V lost 5 bases to trimming and J lost 0 bases, with 16 bases between them. The CDR3 is made up of 17 amino acids. The full variable domain, its missing parts supplied by reference TRBV7-8 and TRBJ1-4, is GAGVSQSPRYKVAKRGQDVALRCDPISGHVSLFWYQQALGQGPEFLTYFQNEAQLDKSGLPSDRFFAERPEGSVSTLKIQRTQQEDSAVYLCASSKKRGKSTNEKLFFGSGTQLSVL.

CDR3 amino acids: CASSHGDSSYNSPLHF. In nucleotides, the CDR3 is TGCGCCAGCAGCCATGGTGACAGCTCCTATAATTCACCCCTCCACTTT. This chain joins TRBV4-1 and TRBJ1-6, with D possibly matching TRBD1 (5 bases). The CDR3 is 16 amino acids. V shed 3 bases and J shed 0 bases, with 9 bases lying between them. Germline lookup yields CDR1 MGHRA and CDR2 YSYEKL.

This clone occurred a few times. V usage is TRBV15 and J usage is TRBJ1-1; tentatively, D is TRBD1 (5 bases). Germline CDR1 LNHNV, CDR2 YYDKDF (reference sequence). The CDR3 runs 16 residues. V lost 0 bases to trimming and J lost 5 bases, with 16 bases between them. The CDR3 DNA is TGTGCCACCAGCAGAGATCTTAAAGGGGCTGGGACTGAAGCTTTCTTT. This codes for CATSRDLKGAGTEAFF.

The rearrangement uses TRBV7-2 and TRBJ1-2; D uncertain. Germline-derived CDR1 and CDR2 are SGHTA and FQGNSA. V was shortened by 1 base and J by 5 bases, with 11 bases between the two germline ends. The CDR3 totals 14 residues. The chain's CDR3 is CASSLDAVGYGYTF. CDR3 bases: TGTGCCAGCAGCTTAGACGCAGTCGGTTATGGCTACACCTTC. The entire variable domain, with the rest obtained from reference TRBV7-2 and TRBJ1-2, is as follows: GAGVSQSPSNKVTEKGKDVELRCDPISGHTALYWYRQSLGQGLEFLIYFQGNSAPDKSGLPSDRFSAERTGGSVSTLTIQRTQQEDSAVYLCASSLDAVGYGYTFGSGTRLTVV.

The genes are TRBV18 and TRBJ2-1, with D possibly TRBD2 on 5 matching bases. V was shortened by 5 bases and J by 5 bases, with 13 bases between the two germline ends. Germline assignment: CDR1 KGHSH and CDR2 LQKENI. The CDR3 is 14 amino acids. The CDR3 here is CASSVRGFNNEQFF. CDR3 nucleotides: TGTGCCAGCTCAGTCCGCGGGTTCAACAATGAGCAGTTCTTC.

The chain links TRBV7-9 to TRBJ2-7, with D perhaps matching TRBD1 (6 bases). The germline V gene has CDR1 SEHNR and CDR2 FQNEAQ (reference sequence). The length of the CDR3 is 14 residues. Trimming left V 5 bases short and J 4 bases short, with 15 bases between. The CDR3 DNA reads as TGTGCCAGCAGCCCGGGACACCCCCCGTACGAGCAGTACTTC. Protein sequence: CASSPGHPPYEQYF.

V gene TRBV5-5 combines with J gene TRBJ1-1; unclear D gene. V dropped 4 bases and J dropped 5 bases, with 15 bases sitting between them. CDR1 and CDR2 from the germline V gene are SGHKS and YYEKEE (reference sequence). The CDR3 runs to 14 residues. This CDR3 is CASSRAAAGTEAFF. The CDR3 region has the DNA TGTGCCAGCAGCAGGGCAGCCGCGGGGACTGAAGCTTTCTTT.

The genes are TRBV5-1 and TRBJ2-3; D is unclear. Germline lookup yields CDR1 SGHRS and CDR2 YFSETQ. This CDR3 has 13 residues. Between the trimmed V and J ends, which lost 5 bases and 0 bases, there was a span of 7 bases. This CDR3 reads CASRRSSTDTQYF. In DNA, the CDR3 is TGCGCCAGCAGGAGAAGCAGCACAGATACGCAGTATTTT.

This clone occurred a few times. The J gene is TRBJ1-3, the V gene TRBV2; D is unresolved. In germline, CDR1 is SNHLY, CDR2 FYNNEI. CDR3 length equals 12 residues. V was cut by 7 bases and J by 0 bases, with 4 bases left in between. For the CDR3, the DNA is TGTGCCAGCACAAGCTCTGGAAACACCATATATTTT. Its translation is CASTSSGNTIYF.

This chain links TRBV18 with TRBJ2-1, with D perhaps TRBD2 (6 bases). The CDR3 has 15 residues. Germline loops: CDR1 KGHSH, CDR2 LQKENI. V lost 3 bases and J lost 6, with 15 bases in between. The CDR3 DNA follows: TGTGCCAGCTCACCGGGAGTGGGACTCACCAATGAGCAGTTCTTC. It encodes CASSPGVGLTNEQFF.

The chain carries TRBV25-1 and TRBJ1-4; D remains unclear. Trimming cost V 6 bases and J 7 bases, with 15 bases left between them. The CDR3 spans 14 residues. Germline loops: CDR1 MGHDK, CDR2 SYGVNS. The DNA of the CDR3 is TGTGCCAGCAGCTTCCTGGGGATGGGTGAAAAACTGTTTTTT. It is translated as CASSFLGMGEKLFF.

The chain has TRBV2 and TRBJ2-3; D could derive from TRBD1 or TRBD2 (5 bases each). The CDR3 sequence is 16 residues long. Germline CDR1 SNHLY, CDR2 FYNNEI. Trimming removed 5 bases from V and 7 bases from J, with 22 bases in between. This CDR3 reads CASSPAGTVEVNTQYF. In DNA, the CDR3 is TGTGCCAGCAGTCCGGCCGGGACGGTGGAGGTGAATACGCAGTATTTT.

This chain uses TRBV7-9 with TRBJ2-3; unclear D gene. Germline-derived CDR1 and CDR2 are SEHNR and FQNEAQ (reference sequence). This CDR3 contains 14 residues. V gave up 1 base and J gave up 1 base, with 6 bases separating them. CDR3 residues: CASSLVLGTDTQYF. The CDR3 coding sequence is TGTGCCAGCAGCTTAGTCCTAGGCACAGATACGCAGTATTTT.

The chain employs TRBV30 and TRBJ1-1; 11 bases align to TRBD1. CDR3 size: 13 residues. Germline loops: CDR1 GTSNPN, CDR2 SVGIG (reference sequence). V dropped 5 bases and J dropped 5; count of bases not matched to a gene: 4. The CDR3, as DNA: TGTGCCTGGGAGGGACAGGGGGGGACTGAAGCTTTCTTT. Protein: CAWEGQGGTEAFF.